This record concerns one T cell receptor beta chain sequence. This specimen belongs to a study of blood T cell repertoires in COVID-19. Repertoires were generated with immunoSEQ multiplex PCR, while TCRdb's copy carries only in-frame clones and drops some. The data contain approximately 100,000 clones, around 80% of them singletons. Per the germline V gene, CDR1 is SGHNT and CDR2 is YENEEA. This CDR3 region has 13 residues. Trimming took 1 base from V and 4 from J, leaving 7 bases between them. The sequence was collected from a human donor in a cohort sampled during active or convalescent COVID-19. Sequenced: peripheral blood. The chain employs TRBV11-3 and TRBJ2-5; D perhaps matches TRBD1 (6 bases). The CDR3 reads CASSLGQAETQYF. As DNA, the CDR3 is TGTGCCAGCAGCTTAGGACAGGCAGAGACCCAGTACTTC.